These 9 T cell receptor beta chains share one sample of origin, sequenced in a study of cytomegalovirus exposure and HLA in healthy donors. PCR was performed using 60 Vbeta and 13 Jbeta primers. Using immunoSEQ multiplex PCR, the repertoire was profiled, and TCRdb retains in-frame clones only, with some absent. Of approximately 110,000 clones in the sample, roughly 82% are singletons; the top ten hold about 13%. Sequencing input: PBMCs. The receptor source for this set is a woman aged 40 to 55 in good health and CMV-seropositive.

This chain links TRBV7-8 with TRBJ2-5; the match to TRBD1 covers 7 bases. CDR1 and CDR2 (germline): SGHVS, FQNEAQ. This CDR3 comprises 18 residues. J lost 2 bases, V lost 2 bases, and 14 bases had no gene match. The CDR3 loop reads CASSLKFVGQPLQETQYF. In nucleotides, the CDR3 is TGTGCCAGCAGCTTAAAATTTGTGGGACAGCCCCTTCAAGAGACCCAGTACTTC.

CDR3 DNA sequence: TGTGCCAGCAGTTCTACACCGACAGGGGGATGGGAGACCCAGTACTTC. It is translated as CASSSTPTGGWETQYF. The rearrangement links TRBV27 to TRBJ2-5, with 9 bases fitting TRBD1. The CDR3 consists of 16 residues. V lost 4 bases and J lost 5; bases outside the gene matches: 11. CDR1 is MNHEY and CDR2 is SMNVEV in the germline V gene (reference sequence).

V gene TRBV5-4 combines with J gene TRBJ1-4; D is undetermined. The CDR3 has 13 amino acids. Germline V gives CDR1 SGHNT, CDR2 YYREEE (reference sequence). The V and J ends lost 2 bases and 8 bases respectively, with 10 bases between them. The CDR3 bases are TGTGCCAGCAGCTTCGAGAGGGAAGAAAAACTGTTTTTT. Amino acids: CASSFEREEKLFF.

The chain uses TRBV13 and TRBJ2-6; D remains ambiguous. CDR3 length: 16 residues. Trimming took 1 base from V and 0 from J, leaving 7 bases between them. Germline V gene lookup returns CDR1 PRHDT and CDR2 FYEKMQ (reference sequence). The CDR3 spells CASSLVGSSGANVLTF. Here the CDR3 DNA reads TGTGCCAGCAGCTTAGTCGGTAGCTCTGGGGCCAACGTCCTGACTTTC.

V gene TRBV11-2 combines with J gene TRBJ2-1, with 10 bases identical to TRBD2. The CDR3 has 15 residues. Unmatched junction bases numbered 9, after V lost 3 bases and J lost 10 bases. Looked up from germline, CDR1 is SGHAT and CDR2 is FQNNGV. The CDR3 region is CASSFFLAGVNEQFF. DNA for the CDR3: TGTGCCAGCAGCTTCTTCCTAGCGGGAGTTAACGAGCAGTTCTTC.

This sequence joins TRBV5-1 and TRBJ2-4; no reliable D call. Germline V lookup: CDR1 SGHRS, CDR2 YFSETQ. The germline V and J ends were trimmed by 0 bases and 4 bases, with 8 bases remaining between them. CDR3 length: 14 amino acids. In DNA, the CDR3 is TGCGCCAGCAGCTTGGACAGCCAGAAAAACATTCAGTACTTC. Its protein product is CASSLDSQKNIQYF. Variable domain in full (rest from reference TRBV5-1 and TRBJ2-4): KAGVTQTPRYLIKTRGQQVTLSCSPISGHRSVSWYQQTPGQGLQFLFEYFSETQRNKGNFPGRFSGRQFSNSRSEMNVSTLELGDSALYLCASSLDSQKNIQYFGAGTRLSVL.

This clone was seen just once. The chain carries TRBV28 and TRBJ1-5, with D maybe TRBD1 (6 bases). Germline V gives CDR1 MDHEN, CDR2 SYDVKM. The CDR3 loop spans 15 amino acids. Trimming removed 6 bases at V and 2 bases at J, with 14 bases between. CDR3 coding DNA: TGTGCCAGCAGCAAGGGGGGGGCTGGCAATCAGCCCCAGCATTTT. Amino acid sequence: CASSKGGAGNQPQHF.

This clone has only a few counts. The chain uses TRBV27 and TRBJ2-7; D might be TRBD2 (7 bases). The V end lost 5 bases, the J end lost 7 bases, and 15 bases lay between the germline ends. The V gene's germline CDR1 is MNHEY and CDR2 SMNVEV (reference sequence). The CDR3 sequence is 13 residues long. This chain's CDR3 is CASSQGSGGEQYF. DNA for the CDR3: TGTGCCAGCAGTCAGGGGTCCGGGGGGGAGCAGTACTTC.

CDR3 in DNA: TGTGCCATCAGTGAGAGACAGGGTGGGGGAACTGAAGCTTTCTTT. Translated: CAISERQGGGTEAFF. The chain links TRBV10-3 to TRBJ1-1, with 7 bases identical to TRBD1. There are 15 residues in the CDR3. Losses at the gene ends were 2 bases for V and 5 bases for J; bases not matched to a gene: 8. Germline loops: CDR1 ENHRY, CDR2 SYGVKD.